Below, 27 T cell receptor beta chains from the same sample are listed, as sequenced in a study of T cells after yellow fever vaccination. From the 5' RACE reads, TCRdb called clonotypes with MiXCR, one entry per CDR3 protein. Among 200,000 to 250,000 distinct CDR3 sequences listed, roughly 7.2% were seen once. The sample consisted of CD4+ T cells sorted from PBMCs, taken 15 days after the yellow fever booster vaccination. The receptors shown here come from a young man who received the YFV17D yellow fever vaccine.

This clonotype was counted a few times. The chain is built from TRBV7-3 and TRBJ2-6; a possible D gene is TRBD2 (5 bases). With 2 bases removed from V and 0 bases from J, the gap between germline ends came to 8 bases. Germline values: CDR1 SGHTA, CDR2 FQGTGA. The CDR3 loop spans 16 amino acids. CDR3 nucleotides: TGTGCCAGCAGCTTACCTGGGAGCTCTGGGGCCAACGTCCTGACTTTC. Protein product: CASSLPGSSGANVLTF.

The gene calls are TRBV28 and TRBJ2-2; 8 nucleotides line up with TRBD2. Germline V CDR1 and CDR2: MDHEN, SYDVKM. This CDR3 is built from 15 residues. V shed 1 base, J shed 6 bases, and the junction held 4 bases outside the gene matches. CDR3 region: CASSLSGRVPGELFF. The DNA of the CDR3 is TGTGCCAGCAGTTTATCCGGGAGGGTCCCCGGGGAGCTGTTTTTT. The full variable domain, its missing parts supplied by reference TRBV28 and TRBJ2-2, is DVKVTQSSRYLVKRTGEKVFLECVQDMDHENMFWYRQDPGLGLRLIYFSYDVKMKEKGDIPEGYSVSREKKERFSLILESASTNQTSMYLCASSLSGRVPGELFFGEGSRLTVL.

CDR3 DNA: TGTGCCAGCAGCTTAGCCCCCTTTCTCTACGAGCAGTACTTC. Amino acid sequence: CASSLAPFLYEQYF. The chain carries TRBV7-2 and TRBJ2-7; no firm D call. CDR1 is SGHTA, CDR2 FQGNSA, per germline. The V end lost 0 bases, the J end lost 3 bases, and 9 bases lay between the germline ends. There are 14 residues in the CDR3.

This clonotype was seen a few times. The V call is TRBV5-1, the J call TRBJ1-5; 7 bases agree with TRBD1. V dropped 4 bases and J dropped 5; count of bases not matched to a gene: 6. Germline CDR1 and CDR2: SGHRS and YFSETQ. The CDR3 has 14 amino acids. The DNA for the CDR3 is TGCGCCAGCAGCAGGGACGGACAGGATCAGCCCCAGCATTTT. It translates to CASSRDGQDQPQHF.

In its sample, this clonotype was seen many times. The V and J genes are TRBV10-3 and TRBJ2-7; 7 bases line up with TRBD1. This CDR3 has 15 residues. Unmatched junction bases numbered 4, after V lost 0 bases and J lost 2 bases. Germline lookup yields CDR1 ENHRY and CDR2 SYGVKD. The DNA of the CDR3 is TGTGCCATCAGTGAGTCCTATGGGACAGCCTACGAGCAGTACTTC. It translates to CAISESYGTAYEQYF.

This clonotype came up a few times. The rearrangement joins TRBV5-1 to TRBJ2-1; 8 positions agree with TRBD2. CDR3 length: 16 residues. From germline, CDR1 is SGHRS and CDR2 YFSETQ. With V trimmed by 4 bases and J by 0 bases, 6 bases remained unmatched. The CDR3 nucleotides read TGCGCCAGCAGCCCGAATAGCGGGGACTCCTACAATGAGCAGTTCTTC. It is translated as CASSPNSGDSYNEQFF.

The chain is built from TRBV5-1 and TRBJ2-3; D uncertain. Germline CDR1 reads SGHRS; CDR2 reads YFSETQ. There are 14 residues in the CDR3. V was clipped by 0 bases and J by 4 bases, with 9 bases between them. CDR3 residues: CASSLAVSADTQYF. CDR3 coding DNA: TGCGCCAGCAGCTTGGCAGTCAGCGCAGATACGCAGTATTTT.

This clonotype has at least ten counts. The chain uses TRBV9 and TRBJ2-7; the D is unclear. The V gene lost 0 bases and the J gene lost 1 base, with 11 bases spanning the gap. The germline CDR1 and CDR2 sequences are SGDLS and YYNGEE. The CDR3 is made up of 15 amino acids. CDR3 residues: CASSVGAVFSYEQYF. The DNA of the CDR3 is TGTGCCAGCAGCGTAGGGGCAGTCTTTTCCTACGAGCAGTACTTC.

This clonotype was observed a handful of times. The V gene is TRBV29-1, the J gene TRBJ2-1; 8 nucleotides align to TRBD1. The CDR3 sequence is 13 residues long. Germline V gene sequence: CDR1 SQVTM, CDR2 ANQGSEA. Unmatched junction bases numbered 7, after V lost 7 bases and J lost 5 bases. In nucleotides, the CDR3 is TGCAGCGCTCGGACAGGGCAGAACAATGAGCAGTTCTTC. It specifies CSARTGQNNEQFF.

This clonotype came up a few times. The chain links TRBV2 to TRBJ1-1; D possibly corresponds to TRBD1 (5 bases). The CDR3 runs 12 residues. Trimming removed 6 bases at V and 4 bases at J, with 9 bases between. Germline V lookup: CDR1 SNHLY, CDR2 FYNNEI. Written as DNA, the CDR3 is TGTGCCAGCAGCGGGGGTGGCACTGAAGCTTTCTTT. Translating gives CASSGGGTEAFF.

CDR3 nucleotide sequence: TGTGCCAGCAGGTTTGGGCGGGAGGGCTTCTACGAGCAGTACTTC. Protein: CASRFGREGFYEQYF. The chain employs TRBV6-1 and TRBJ2-7, with 9 bases fitting TRBD2. The CDR3 has 15 amino acids. The trim removed 6 bases at V and 3 bases at J, leaving 9 bases unmatched. Germline V CDR1 and CDR2: MNHNS, SASEGT.

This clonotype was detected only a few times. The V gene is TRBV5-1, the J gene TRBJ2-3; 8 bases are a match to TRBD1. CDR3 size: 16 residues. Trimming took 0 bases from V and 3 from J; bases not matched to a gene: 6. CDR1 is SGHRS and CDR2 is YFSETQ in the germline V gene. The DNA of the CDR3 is TGCGCCAGCAGCTTGGCCGGACAGGGAGGAACAGATACGCAGTATTTT. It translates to CASSLAGQGGTDTQYF.

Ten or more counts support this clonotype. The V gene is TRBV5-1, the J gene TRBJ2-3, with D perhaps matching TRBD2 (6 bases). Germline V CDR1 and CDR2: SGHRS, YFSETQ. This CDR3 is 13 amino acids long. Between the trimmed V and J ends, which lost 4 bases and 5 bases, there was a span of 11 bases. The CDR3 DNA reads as TGCGCCAGCAGCCCGGGGGTGCAAGATACGCAGTATTTT. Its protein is CASSPGVQDTQYF.

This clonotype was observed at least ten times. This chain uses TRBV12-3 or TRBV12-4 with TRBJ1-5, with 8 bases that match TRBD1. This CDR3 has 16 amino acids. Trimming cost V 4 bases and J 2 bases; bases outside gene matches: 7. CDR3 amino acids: CASSYVDREGNQPQHF. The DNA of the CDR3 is TGTGCCAGCAGTTACGTGGACAGGGAGGGCAATCAGCCCCAGCATTTT.

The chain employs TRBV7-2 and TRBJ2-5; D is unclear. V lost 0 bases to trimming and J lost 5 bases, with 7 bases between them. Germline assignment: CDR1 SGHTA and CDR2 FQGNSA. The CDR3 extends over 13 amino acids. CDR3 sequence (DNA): TGTGCCAGCAGCTTAGCGCGAGCGGAGACCCAGTACTTC. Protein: CASSLARAETQYF.

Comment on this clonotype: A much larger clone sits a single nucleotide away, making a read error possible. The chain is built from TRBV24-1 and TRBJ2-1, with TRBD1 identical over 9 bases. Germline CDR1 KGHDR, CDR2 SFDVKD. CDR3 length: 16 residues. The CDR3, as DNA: TGTACCACCAGTGATTCCCGGGACAGGGTAGGAAATGAGCAGTTCTTC. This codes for CTTSDSRDRVGNEQFF.

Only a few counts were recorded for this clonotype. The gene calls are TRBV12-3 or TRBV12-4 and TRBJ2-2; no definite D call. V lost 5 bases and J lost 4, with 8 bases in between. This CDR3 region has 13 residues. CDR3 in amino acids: CASSAYSTGELFF. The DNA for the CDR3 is TGTGCCAGCAGTGCTTATAGCACCGGGGAGCTGTTTTTT.

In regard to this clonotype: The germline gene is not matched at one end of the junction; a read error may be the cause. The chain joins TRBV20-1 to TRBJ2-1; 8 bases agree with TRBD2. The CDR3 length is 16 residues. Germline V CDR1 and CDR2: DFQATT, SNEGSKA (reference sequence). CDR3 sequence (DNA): TGCTGTGCTAGAGATCTCACTAGCGGCACCTACAATGAGCAGTTCTTC. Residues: CCARDLTSGTYNEQFF.

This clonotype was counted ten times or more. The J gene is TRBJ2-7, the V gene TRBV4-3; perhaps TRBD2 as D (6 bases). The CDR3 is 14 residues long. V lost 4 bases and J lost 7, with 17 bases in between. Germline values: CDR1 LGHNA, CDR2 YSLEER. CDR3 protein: CASSRVGEVGEQYF. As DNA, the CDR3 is TGCGCCAGCAGCCGGGTCGGGGAGGTCGGAGAGCAGTACTTC.

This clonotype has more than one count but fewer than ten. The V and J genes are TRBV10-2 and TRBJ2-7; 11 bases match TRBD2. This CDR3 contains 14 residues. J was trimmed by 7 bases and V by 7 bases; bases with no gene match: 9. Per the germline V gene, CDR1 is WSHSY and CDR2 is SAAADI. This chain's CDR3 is CASIKTSGAWEQYF. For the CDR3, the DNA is TGCGCCAGCATTAAGACTAGCGGGGCTTGGGAGCAGTACTTC.

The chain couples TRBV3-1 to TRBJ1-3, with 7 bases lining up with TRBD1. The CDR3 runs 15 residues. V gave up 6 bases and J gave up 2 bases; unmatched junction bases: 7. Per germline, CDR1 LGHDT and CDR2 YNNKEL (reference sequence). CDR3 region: CASSPTGDTGNTIYF. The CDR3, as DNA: TGTGCCAGCAGTCCTACAGGGGATACTGGAAACACCATATATTTT.

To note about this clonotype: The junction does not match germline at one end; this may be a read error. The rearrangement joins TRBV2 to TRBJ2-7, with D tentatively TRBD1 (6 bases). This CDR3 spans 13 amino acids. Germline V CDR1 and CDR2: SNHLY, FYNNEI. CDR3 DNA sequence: TGTGCCAGCAGTGAAGCCAGGGGAGCGCCCGGCTTCTTC. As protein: CASSEARGAPGFF.

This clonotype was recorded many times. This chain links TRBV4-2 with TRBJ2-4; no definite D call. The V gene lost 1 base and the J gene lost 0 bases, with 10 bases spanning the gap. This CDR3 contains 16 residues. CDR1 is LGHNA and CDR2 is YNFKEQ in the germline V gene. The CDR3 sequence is CASSQADTVAKNIQYF. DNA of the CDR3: TGTGCCAGCAGCCAAGCTGATACTGTAGCCAAAAACATTCAGTACTTC.

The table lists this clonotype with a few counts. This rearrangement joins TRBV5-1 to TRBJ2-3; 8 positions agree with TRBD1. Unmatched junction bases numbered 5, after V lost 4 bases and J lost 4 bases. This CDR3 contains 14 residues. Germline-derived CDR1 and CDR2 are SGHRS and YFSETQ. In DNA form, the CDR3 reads TGCGCCAGCAGCCAAGGACAGGGCTCAGATACGCAGTATTTT. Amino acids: CASSQGQGSDTQYF.

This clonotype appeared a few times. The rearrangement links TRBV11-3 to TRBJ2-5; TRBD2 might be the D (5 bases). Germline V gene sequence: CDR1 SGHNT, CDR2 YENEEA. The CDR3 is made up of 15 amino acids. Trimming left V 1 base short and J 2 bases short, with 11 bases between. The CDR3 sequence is CASSLGGEPQETQYF. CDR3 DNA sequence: TGTGCCAGCAGCTTAGGGGGAGAACCTCAAGAGACCCAGTACTTC.

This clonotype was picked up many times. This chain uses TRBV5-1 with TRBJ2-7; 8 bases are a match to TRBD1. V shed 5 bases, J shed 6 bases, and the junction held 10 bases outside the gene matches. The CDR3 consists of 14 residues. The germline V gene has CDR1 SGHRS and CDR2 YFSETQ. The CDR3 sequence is CASRTGTGVSEQYF. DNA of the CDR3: TGCGCCAGCAGAACCGGGACAGGAGTCTCCGAGCAGTACTTC. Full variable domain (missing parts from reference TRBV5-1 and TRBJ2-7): KAGVTQTPRYLIKTRGQQVTLSCSPISGHRSVSWYQQTPGQGLQFLFEYFSETQRNKGNFPGRFSGRQFSNSRSEMNVSTLELGDSALYLCASRTGTGVSEQYFGPGTRLTVT.

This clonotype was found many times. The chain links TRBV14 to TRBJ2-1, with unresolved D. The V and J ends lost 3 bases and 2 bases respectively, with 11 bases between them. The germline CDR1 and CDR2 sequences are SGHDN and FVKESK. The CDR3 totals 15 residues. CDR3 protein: CASSQGFGAYNEQFF. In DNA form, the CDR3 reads TGTGCCAGCAGCCAGGGATTTGGGGCCTACAATGAGCAGTTCTTC.